The 20 T cell receptor beta chains below all came from one sample that was sequenced in a study of T-cell memory formation after mild COVID-19. TCRdb re-derived calls from the 5' RACE reads in MiXCR, one entry per CDR3 protein. In the table there are around 110,000 distinct CDR3 sequences, roughly 14% of which are singletons. Source material: PBMCs or a T cell subset sorted from them (not recorded which). Source of these receptors: a young man who had mild COVID-19 (a few samples of this study predate the infection). Cell type and time point are not known.

This clonotype was recorded a few times. The genes are TRBV7-8 and TRBJ2-7; a possible D gene is TRBD1 (6 bases). V was cut by 5 bases and J by 2 bases, with 13 bases left in between. This CDR3 region has 14 residues. CDR1 and CDR2 from the germline V gene are SGHVS and FQNEAQ. Written as DNA, the CDR3 is TGTGCCAGCAGCCCCACAGGGTTCCCCTACGAGCAGTACGTC. It yields the protein CASSPTGFPYEQYV.

This clonotype was found many times. The chain is built from TRBV6-5 and TRBJ1-6; 8 bases match TRBD1. Trimming cost V 8 bases and J 8 bases; bases outside gene matches: 17. CDR1 is MNHEY and CDR2 is SVGAGI in the germline V gene. This CDR3 contains 17 residues. The CDR3 region is CASQTRQGISYDSPLHF. As DNA, the CDR3 is TGTGCCAGCCAGACCAGACAGGGGATAAGTTACGATTCACCCCTCCACTTT.

This chain joins TRBV12-3 or TRBV12-4 and TRBJ2-5, with a tentative D call TRBD2 (6 bases). The CDR3 sequence is 11 residues long. Trimming took off 6 bases at V and 7 bases at J, with 9 bases between the two ends. The CDR3 DNA is TGTGCCAGCAGACTAGCAGGGACCCAGTACTTC. Amino acid sequence: CASRLAGTQYF.

This clonotype has just a few counts. The V and J genes are TRBV20-1 and TRBJ1-4; 7 bases are a match to TRBD1. Unmatched junction bases numbered 8, after V lost 0 bases and J lost 1 base. The V gene's germline CDR1 is DFQATT and CDR2 SNEGSKA (reference sequence). There are 17 residues in the CDR3. DNA of the CDR3: TGCAGTGCTAGAGATTGGGGTCGACAGGGAACTAATGAAAAACTGTTTTTT. It is translated as CSARDWGRQGTNEKLFF.

This clonotype was found many times. This CDR3 is CSAPEGDYEQYF. The CDR3 nucleotides are TGCAGTGCTCCCGAAGGTGACTACGAGCAGTACTTC. The chain carries TRBV20-1 and TRBJ2-7; D not certain. Trimming cost V 5 bases and J 3 bases, with 11 bases left between them. CDR1 DFQATT and CDR2 SNEGSKA come from the germline V gene (reference sequence). The CDR3 covers 12 residues.

Turning to this clonotype: Just one base apart from a much larger clone, this may be a read error. The chain combines TRBV28 with TRBJ2-7; D is uncertain. Germline assignment: CDR1 MDHEN and CDR2 SYDVKM. CDR3 size: 13 residues. CDR3 amino acids: CASGLDGLYEQYF. As DNA, the CDR3 is TGTGCCAGCGGTTTGGACGGTCTCTACGAGCAGTACTTC.

The V and J genes are TRBV5-5 and TRBJ2-7, with D hard to call. CDR3 length: 15 residues. V was clipped by 0 bases and J by 5 bases, with 15 bases between them. The V gene's germline CDR1 is SGHKS and CDR2 YYEKEE (reference sequence). CDR3 in amino acids: CASSLELAVGHEQYV. Written as DNA, the CDR3 is TGTGCCAGCAGCTTGGAATTGGCAGTCGGCCACGAGCAGTACGTC.

The J gene is TRBJ2-1, the V gene TRBV7-3, with 7 bases lining up with TRBD2. The ends lost 1 base at V and 3 bases at J; junction bases unmatched: 3. Germline V gene lookup returns CDR1 SGHTA and CDR2 FQGTGA. This CDR3 comprises 15 residues. The CDR3, as DNA: TGTGCCAGCAGCTTAAGCGGGGGACTCTACAATGAGCAGTTCTTC. It translates to CASSLSGGLYNEQFF. Supplemented by reference TRBV7-3 and TRBJ2-1, the full variable domain reads GAGVSQTPSNKVTEKGKYVELRCDPISGHTALYWYRQSLGQGPEFLIYFQGTGAADDSGLPNDRFFAVRPEGSVSTLKIQRTERGDSAVYLCASSLSGGLYNEQFFGPGTRLTVL.

The J gene is TRBJ1-3, the V gene TRBV11-2; 7 positions match TRBD1. V gave up 4 bases and J gave up 2 bases; unmatched junction bases: 5. The CDR3 is 15 amino acids. CDR1 SGHAT and CDR2 FQNNGV come from the germline V gene. CDR3 in DNA: TGTGCCAGCAGCTCCGGACAGGACGCTGGAAACACCATATATTTT. Residues: CASSSGQDAGNTIYF. The variable domain in full, completed from reference TRBV11-2 and TRBJ1-3, reads EAGVAQSPRYKIIEKRQSVAFWCNPISGHATLYWYQQILGQGPKLLIQFQNNGVVDDSQLPKDRFSAERLKGVDSTLKIQPAKLEDSAVYLCASSSGQDAGNTIYFGEGSWLTVV.

This clonotype came up a few times. This sequence joins TRBV7-8 and TRBJ2-7; 12 positions match TRBD2. Germline V gene lookup returns CDR1 SGHVS and CDR2 FQNEAQ. Trimming removed 5 bases from V and 4 bases from J; junction bases left unmatched: 9. The CDR3 extends over 16 amino acids. CDR3 amino acids: CASSPPYGTSGYEQYF. CDR3 nucleotides: TGTGCCAGCAGCCCCCCATACGGGACTAGCGGGTACGAGCAGTACTTC. The entire variable domain, with the rest obtained from reference TRBV7-8 and TRBJ2-7, is as follows: GAGVSQSPRYKVAKRGQDVALRCDPISGHVSLFWYQQALGQGPEFLTYFQNEAQLDKSGLPSDRFFAERPEGSVSTLKIQRTQQEDSAVYLCASSPPYGTSGYEQYFGPGTRLTVT.

This chain connects TRBV12-3 or TRBV12-4 to TRBJ2-3; D is possibly TRBD1 (5 bases). Trimming took off 6 bases at V and 6 bases at J, with 10 bases between the two ends. The CDR3 contains 12 residues. CDR3 in amino acids: CASSQGRDTQYF. CDR3 DNA: TGTGCCAGCAGCCAGGGCCGGGATACGCAGTATTTT.

The rearrangement uses TRBV20-1 and TRBJ2-1; 8 nucleotides match TRBD2. In germline, CDR1 is DFQATT, CDR2 SNEGSKA (reference sequence). The junction had 4 bases not matched to a gene; V was cut back by 5 bases and J by 1 base. This CDR3 has 14 residues. Here the CDR3 DNA reads TGCAGTGCTCTTAGCGGGACGTCCTACAATGAGCAGTTCTTC. Encoded protein: CSALSGTSYNEQFF.

The CDR3 sequence is CASSAVGGSYEQYF. The CDR3 region has the DNA TGTGCCAGCAGTGCAGTAGGCGGTTCCTACGAGCAGTACTTC. The chain combines TRBV25-1 with TRBJ2-7; D not certain. Germline CDR1 reads MGHDK; CDR2 reads SYGVNS. The CDR3 has 14 residues. V was trimmed by 4 bases and J by 1 base, leaving 11 bases between them.

The gene calls are TRBV4-1 and TRBJ1-2; 8 nucleotides line up with TRBD1. This CDR3 contains 15 residues. The germline V gene has CDR1 MGHRA and CDR2 YSYEKL. After removal of 6 bases from V and 0 bases from J, the junction contained 6 bases not matched to a gene. The CDR3 nucleotides are TGCGCCAGCAGAGAACAGGGGGGAGCTAACTATGGCTACACCTTC. As protein: CASREQGGANYGYTF.

V usage is TRBV11-2 and J usage is TRBJ2-3; D gene uncertain. Trimming removed 4 bases from V and 7 bases from J, with 9 bases in between. The germline V gene has CDR1 SGHAT and CDR2 FQNNGV. The CDR3 covers 12 residues. As DNA, the CDR3 is TGTGCCAGCAGCTGGGATCTAAATACGCAGTATTTT. It is translated as CASSWDLNTQYF.

The CDR3 DNA reads as TGTGCCAGTAGTATAGCCGGGGGGCTTACCTACGAGCAGTACTTC. Translated, it gives CASSIAGGLTYEQYF. This sequence joins TRBV19 and TRBJ2-7, with a tentative D call TRBD2 (7 bases). Trimming left V 1 base short and J 2 bases short, with 12 bases between. Germline V gene sequence: CDR1 LNHDA, CDR2 SQIVND (reference sequence). This CDR3 is built from 15 residues.

The gene calls are TRBV9 and TRBJ1-4, with 8 nucleotides matching TRBD1. Per the germline V gene, CDR1 is SGDLS and CDR2 is YYNGEE. CDR3 length: 14 residues. J gave up 4 bases and V 3 bases, and 2 bases lay outside the gene matches. This CDR3 reads CASSGDRGNEKLFF. The CDR3 coding sequence is TGTGCCAGCAGCGGAGACAGGGGTAATGAAAAACTGTTTTTT.

The chain has TRBV7-9 and TRBJ1-1, with D possibly TRBD1 on 5 matching bases. Trimming left V 8 bases short and J 4 bases short, with 14 bases between. The length of the CDR3 is 13 residues. Germline lookup yields CDR1 SEHNR and CDR2 FQNEAQ (reference sequence). The CDR3 coding sequence is TGTGCCAGCCGTCGACCTGGGGCCACTGAAGCTTTCTTT. Translated: CASRRPGATEAFF. Using reference TRBV7-9 and TRBJ1-1 for the parts outside the CDR3, the full variable domain is DTGVSQNPRHKITKRGQNVTFRCDPISEHNRLYWYRQTLGQGPEFLTYFQNEAQLEKSRLLSDRFSAERPKGSFSTLEIQRTEQGDSAMYLCASRRPGATEAFFGQGTRLTVV.

This clonotype has more than one count but fewer than ten. The V call is TRBV7-9, the J call TRBJ2-2; D not resolved. The V end was cut by 5 bases, the J end by 1 base, with 11 bases between. Per the germline V gene, CDR1 is SEHNR and CDR2 is FQNEAQ (reference sequence). The CDR3 sequence is 15 residues long. CDR3: CASSSRVQNTGELFF. CDR3 DNA sequence: TGTGCCAGCAGCAGCCGGGTCCAGAACACCGGGGAGCTGTTTTTT.

V and J are TRBV2 and TRBJ2-3; 10 nucleotides align to TRBD2. CDR1 is SNHLY and CDR2 is FYNNEI in the germline V gene. The CDR3 spans 16 residues. The J segment lost 8 bases and the V segment lost 7 bases, leaving 15 bases of the junction unmatched. CDR3 region: CASKLAGVDRYGTQYF. For the CDR3, the DNA is TGTGCCAGCAAGCTAGCGGGGGTAGATCGGTACGGTACGCAGTATTTT.